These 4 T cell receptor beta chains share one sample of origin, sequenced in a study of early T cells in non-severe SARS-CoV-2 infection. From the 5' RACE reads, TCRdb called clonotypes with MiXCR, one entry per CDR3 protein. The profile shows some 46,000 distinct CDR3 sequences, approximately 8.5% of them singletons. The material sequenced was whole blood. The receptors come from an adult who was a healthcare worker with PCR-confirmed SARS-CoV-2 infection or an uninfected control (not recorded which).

In nucleotides, the CDR3 is TGCGCCAGCAGCCCTGGACAGGGGGCCCATCGGGATGAGCAGTTCTTC. This sequence encodes CASSPGQGAHRDEQFF. The chain uses TRBV4-1 and TRBJ2-1; 11 bases are a match to TRBD1. The CDR3 runs to 16 residues. Germline V lookup: CDR1 MGHRA, CDR2 YSYEKL. Losses at the gene ends were 4 bases for V and 8 bases for J; bases not matched to a gene: 10.

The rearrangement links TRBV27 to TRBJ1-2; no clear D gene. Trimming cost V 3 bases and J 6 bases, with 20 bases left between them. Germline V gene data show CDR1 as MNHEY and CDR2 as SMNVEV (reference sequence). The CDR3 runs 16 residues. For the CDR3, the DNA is TGTGCCAGCAGTTTCAGTTACGTTAAGGGAGCGGATGGCTACACCTTC. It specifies CASSFSYVKGADGYTF.

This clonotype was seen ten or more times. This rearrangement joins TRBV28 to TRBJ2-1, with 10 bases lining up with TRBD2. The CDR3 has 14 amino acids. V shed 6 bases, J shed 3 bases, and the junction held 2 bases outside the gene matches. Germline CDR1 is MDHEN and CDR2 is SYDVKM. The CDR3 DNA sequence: TGTGCCAGCAGAACTAGCGGGGACTACAATGAGCAGTTCTTC. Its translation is CASRTSGDYNEQFF.

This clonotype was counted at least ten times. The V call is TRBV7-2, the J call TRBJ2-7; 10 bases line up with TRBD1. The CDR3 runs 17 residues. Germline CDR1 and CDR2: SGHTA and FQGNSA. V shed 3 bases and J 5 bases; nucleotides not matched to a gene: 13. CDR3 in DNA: TGTGCCAGCAGCTTTTTTCTTCTACCGGGACAGGGGAACGAGCAGTACTTC. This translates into CASSFFLLPGQGNEQYF.